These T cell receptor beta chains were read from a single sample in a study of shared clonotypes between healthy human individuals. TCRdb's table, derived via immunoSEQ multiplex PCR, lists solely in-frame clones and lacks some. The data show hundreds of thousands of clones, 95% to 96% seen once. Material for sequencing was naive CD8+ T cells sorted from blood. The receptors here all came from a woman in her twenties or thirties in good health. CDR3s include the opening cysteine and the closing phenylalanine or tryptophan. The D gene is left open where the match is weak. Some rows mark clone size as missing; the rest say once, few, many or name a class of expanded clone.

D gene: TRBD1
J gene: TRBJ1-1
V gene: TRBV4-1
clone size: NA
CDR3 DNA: TGCGCCAGCAGCCAGGAAGGACAGGGGCCTGAAGCTTTCTTT
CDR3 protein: CASSQEGQGPEAFF

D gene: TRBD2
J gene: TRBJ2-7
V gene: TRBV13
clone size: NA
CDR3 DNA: TGTGCCAGCAGCTCAGGGGCTAGCGGGCACGAGCAGTACTTC
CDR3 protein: CASSSGASGHEQYF

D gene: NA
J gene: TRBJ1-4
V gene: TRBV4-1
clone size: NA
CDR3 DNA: TGCGCCAGCAGCCAAGGCCGGACAACTAATGAAAAACTGTTTTTT
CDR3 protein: CASSQGRTTNEKLFF

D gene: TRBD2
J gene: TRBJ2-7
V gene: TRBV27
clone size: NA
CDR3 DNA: TGTGCCAGCAGTCAGACTAGCGGGAACCCCTACGAGCAGTACTTC
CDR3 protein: CASSQTSGNPYEQYF

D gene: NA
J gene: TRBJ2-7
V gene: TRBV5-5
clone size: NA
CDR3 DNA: TGTGCCAGCAGCGGTGTGGCAGAAGAAAATTACGAGCAGTACTTC
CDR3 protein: CASSGVAEENYEQYF

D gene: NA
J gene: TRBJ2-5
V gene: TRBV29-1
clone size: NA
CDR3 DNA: TGCAGCGTCCTTCCTCCGGACAGCGAGGAGACCCAGTACTTC
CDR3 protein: CSVLPPDSEETQYF

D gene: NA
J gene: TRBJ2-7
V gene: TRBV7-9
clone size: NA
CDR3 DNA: TGTGCCAGCAGCTTCTTGGGCCCTTACGAGCAGTACTTC
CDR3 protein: CASSFLGPYEQYF

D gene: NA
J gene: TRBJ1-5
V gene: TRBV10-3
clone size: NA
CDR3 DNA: TGTGCCACGGAAAAGCCCCAGCATTTT
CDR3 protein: CATEKPQHF

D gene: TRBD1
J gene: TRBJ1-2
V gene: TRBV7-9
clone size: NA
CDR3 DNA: TGTGCCAGCAGCTTACCTACAGGGGCCTATGGCTACACCTTC
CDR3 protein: CASSLPTGAYGYTF

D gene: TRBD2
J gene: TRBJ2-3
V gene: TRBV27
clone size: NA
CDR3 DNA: TGTGCCAGCAGTTTATCGGGACTAGCGGGAGCAGATACGCAGTATTTT
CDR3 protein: CASSLSGLAGADTQYF

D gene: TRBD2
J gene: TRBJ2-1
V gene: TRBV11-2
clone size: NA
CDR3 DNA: TGTGCCAGCAGCTACGGGACTAGCGAGTGGGATGAGCAGTTCTTC
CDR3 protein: CASSYGTSEWDEQFF

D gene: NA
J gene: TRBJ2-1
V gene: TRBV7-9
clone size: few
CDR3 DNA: TGTGCCAGCACTTTACTCCAGGATGAGCAGTTCTTC
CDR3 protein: CASTLLQDEQFF

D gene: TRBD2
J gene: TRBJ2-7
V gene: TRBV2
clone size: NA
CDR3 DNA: TGTGCCAGCAGCCCCACTAGCGCCCAGTACGAGCAGTACTTC
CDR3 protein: CASSPTSAQYEQYF

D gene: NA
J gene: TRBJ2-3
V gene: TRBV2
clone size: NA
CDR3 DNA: TGTGCCAGCAGTTCAGGGGACTCTCCCTCCGATACGCAGTATTTT
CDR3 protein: CASSSGDSPSDTQYF

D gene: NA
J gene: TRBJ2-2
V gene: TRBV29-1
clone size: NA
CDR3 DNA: TGCAGCGTGGGGGAGGCGGACACCGGGGAGCTGTTTTTT
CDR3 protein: CSVGEADTGELFF

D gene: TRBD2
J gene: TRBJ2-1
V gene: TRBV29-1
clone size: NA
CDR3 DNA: TGCAGCGCGAGCGGACTAGAGTACAATGAGCAGTTCTTC
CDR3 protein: CSASGLEYNEQFF

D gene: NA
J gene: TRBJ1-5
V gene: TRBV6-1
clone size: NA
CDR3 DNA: TGTGCCAGCAGTGACTCCCGCAGGACACCCCAGCATTTT
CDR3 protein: CASSDSRRTPQHF

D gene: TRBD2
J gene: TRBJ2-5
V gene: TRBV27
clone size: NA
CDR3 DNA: TGTGCCAGCAGTCCCCTCGGACTAGCGGAAGAGACCCAGTACTTC
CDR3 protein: CASSPLGLAEETQYF

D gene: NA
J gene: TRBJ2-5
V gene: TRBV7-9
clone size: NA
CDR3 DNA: TGTGCCAGCAGGATGGGGGACAATCAAGAGACCCAGTACTTC
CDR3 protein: CASRMGDNQETQYF

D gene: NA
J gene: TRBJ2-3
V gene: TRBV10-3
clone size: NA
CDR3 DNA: TGTGCCATCAGTGTCCCCCTAACGGCAGCGACTAGCACAGATACGCAGTATTTT
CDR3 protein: CAISVPLTAATSTDTQYF

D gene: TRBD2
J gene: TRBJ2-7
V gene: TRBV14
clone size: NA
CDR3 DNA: TGTGCCAGCAGCGTGAGCGGGACGGGCTACGAGCAGTACTTC
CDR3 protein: CASSVSGTGYEQYF